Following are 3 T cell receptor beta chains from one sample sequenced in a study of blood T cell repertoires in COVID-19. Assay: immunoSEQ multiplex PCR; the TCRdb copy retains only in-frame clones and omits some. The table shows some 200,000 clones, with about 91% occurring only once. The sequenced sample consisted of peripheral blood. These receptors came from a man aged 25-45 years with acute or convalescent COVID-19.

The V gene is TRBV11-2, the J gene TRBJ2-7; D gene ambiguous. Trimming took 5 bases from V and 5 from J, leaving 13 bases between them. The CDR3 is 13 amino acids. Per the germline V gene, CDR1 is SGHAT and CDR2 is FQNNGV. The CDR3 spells CASSQIWLDEQYF. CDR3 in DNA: TGTGCCAGCAGCCAAATCTGGCTCGACGAGCAGTACTTC.

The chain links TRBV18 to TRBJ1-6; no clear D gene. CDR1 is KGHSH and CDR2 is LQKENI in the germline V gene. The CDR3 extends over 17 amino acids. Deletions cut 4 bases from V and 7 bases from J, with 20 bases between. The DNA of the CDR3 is TGTGCCAGCTCACTCGGAATGCTCCGGGAAGGGAATTCACCCCTCCACTTT. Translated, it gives CASSLGMLREGNSPLHF.

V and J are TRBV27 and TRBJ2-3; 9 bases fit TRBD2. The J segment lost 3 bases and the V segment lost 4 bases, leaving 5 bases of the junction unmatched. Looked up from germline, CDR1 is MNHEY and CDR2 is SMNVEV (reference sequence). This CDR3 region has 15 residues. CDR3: CASSWTSEGTDTQYF. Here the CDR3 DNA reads TGTGCCAGCAGTTGGACTAGCGAAGGAACAGATACGCAGTATTTT.